Listed below are T cell receptor beta chains from one sample, sequenced in a study of blood T cell repertoires in COVID-19. TCRdb keeps only in-frame clones here, not all; method: immunoSEQ multiplex PCR. In the table there are fewer than 250,000 clones, about four fifths of which are singletons. Input material: peripheral blood. Receptor source: a man aged 55 to 69 with acute or convalescent COVID-19. Both conserved end residues are part of each CDR3. D genes are given only for firm matches. Expanded clones get a size class; other rows say once, few or many, or leave the size out.

J,D,V,size,CDR3,DNA
TRBJ1-3,NA,TRBV9,NA,CASSVANEDTIYF,TGTGCCAGCAGCGTAGCAAATGAGGACACCATATATTTT
TRBJ1-4,NA,TRBV4-1,NA,CASSPLPGEKLFF,TGCGCCAGCAGCCCCCTCCCAGGGGAAAAACTGTTTTTT
TRBJ2-5,TRBD2,TRBV7-3,NA,CASSLLAGGPGETQYF,TGTGCCAGCAGCCTCCTAGCGGGGGGGCCCGGTGAGACCCAGTACTTC
TRBJ2-1,TRBD2,TRBV18,NA,CASSPTAPPSGVDEQFF,TGTGCCAGCTCACCGACCGCTCCCCCTAGCGGGGTCGATGAGCAGTTCTTC
TRBJ2-3,TRBD2,TRBV7-9,few,CASSSTSGRETDTQYF,TGTGCCAGCAGCTCGACTAGCGGGAGGGAAACAGATACGCAGTATTTT
TRBJ1-1,TRBD1,TRBV6-5,NA,CASKPGQANTEAFF,TGTGCCAGCAAACCGGGACAGGCGAACACTGAAGCTTTCTTT
TRBJ2-5,TRBD1,TRBV5-6,NA,CASSLGRTGGQETQYF,TGTGCCAGCAGCTTGGGGCGGACAGGGGGTCAAGAGACCCAGTACTTC
TRBJ1-4,NA,TRBV11-2,NA,CASSSGQLLNEKLFF,TGTGCCAGCAGCTCTGGACAGCTACTTAATGAAAAACTGTTTTTT
TRBJ2-5,TRBD1,TRBV2,once,CASSEGDRGGTQYF,TGTGCCAGCAGTGAAGGGGACAGGGGCGGGACCCAGTACTTC
TRBJ1-3,TRBD1,TRBV10-3,NA,CAIGTGVAGNTIYF,TGTGCCATCGGGACAGGGGTGGCTGGAAACACCATATATTTT
TRBJ2-7,TRBD2,TRBV10-2,NA,CASKRTSGPYEQYF,TGCGCCAGCAAGCGGACTAGCGGGCCCTACGAGCAGTACTTC
TRBJ1-3,NA,TRBV19,NA,CASSIMWGPNGNTIYF,TGTGCCAGTAGTATAATGTGGGGGCCGAACGGAAACACCATATATTTT
TRBJ1-2,TRBD1,TRBV27,few,CASSLGDRVGYTF,TGTGCCAGCAGTTTAGGGGACAGGGTCGGCTACACCTTC
TRBJ1-6,NA,TRBV11-1,NA,CASSLARGSNSPLHF,TGTGCCAGCAGCTTAGCGCGGGGAAGCAATTCACCCCTCCACTTT
TRBJ1-5,NA,TRBV24-1,NA,CATSPRGYSNQPQHF,TGTGCCACCAGTCCCCGGGGGTATAGCAATCAGCCCCAGCATTTT
TRBJ1-2,NA,TRBV7-9,NA,CASSLGEDYGYTF,TGTGCCAGCAGCCTGGGGGAGGACTATGGCTACACCTTC
TRBJ2-7,NA,TRBV4-1,NA,CASSQVAGANSYEQYF,TGCGCCAGCAGCCAAGTTGCAGGGGCTAACTCCTACGAGCAGTACTTC
TRBJ2-2,TRBD2,TRBV6-5,NA,CASSYSSGEYTGELFF,TGTGCCAGCAGTTACTCTAGCGGGGAGTACACCGGGGAGCTGTTTTTT
TRBJ2-7,TRBD1,TRBV27,medium-sized,CASSLRDSHSYEQYF,TGTGCCAGCAGTTTAAGGGACAGCCACTCCTACGAGCAGTACTTC
TRBJ1-3,NA,TRBV7-9,NA,CASSLEGGTGNTIYF,TGTGCCAGCAGTCTAGAGGGTGGGACTGGAAACACCATATATTTT
TRBJ1-1,NA,TRBV7-2,once,CASSRRGNEAFF,TGTGCCAGCAGTCGACGGGGAAATGAAGCTTTCTTT
TRBJ2-5,NA,TRBV25-1,NA,CASSESVFSETQYF,TGTGCCAGCAGTGAGTCGGTTTTTTCAGAGACCCAGTACTTC
TRBJ1-2,TRBD1,TRBV14,NA,CASSLQGAYGYTF,TGTGCCAGCAGCTTACAGGGGGCGTATGGCTACACCTTC
TRBJ2-7,NA,TRBV5-6,NA,CASSLTGKDEQYF,TGTGCCAGCAGCTTGACAGGGAAGGACGAGCAGTACTTC
TRBJ2-7,TRBD2,TRBV2,NA,CASSPGLAGSNEQYF,TGTGCCAGCAGTCCGGGACTAGCGGGATCTAACGAGCAGTACTTC
TRBJ2-2,NA,TRBV5-1,NA,CASKTFTGWTGELFF,TGCGCCAGCAAAACATTTACAGGGTGGACCGGGGAGCTGTTTTTT
TRBJ1-2,NA,TRBV5-4,few,CASSPLGGLANYGYTF,TGTGCCAGCAGCCCTTTGGGGGGACTAGCTAACTATGGCTACACCTTC
TRBJ1-3,NA,TRBV2,NA,CASKVAPRNTIYF,TGTGCCAGCAAAGTAGCGCCGAGAAACACCATATATTTT
TRBJ2-7,NA,TRBV25-1,NA,CASSEYQEADPYEQYF,TGTGCCAGCAGTGAATATCAGGAAGCCGACCCTTACGAGCAGTACTTC
TRBJ2-5,NA,TRBV27,NA,CASSQRTGKETQYF,TGTGCCAGCAGTCAACGAACAGGGAAAGAGACCCAGTACTTC
TRBJ1-5,NA,TRBV10-1,few,CASSGMGAGNQPQHF,TGCGCCAGCAGTGGTATGGGAGCGGGCAATCAGCCCCAGCATTTT
TRBJ2-1,TRBD2,TRBV7-9,NA,CASSRSGTHNEQFF,TGTGCCAGCAGCAGAAGCGGGACCCACAATGAGCAGTTCTTC
TRBJ2-4,NA,TRBV4-1,NA,CASSQDLRNIQYF,TGCGCCAGCAGCCAAGATCTCCGAAACATTCAGTACTTC
TRBJ2-3,TRBD2,TRBV2,once,CASSVVMPSGRRADTQYF,TGTGCCAGCAGTGTCGTAATGCCTAGCGGGAGGCGCGCAGATACGCAGTATTTT
TRBJ1-6,NA,TRBV20-1,NA,CSASSGLAGANSPLHF,TGCAGTGCTAGTTCCGGTTTGGCGGGCGCTAATTCACCCCTCCACTTT
TRBJ2-1,TRBD1,TRBV11-2,NA,CASTLRYRGYNEQFF,TGTGCCAGCACCCTGAGGTACAGGGGCTACAATGAGCAGTTCTTC
TRBJ2-4,NA,TRBV4-1,NA,CASSQDQAQKNIQYF,TGCGCCAGCAGCCAAGATCAAGCGCAGAAAAACATTCAGTACTTC
TRBJ2-7,TRBD2,TRBV5-1,NA,CASSPGTRDYEQYF,TGCGCCAGCAGCCCGGGGACTAGGGACTACGAGCAGTACTTC
TRBJ2-7,NA,TRBV5-4,NA,CASSKDSVSSYEQYF,TGTGCCAGCAGCAAGGACTCCGTAAGCTCCTACGAGCAGTACTTC
TRBJ1-1,NA,TRBV9,NA,CASSVVSQGNTEAFF,TGTGCCAGCAGCGTAGTAAGTCAGGGAAACACTGAAGCTTTCTTT
TRBJ2-5,NA,TRBV27,few,CASSNEETQYF,TGTGCCAGCTCCAATGAAGAGACCCAGTACTTC
TRBJ1-4,NA,TRBV2,NA,CASTPRDTINEKLFF,TGTGCCAGCACCCCTAGGGACACGATTAATGAAAAACTGTTTTTT
TRBJ1-2,NA,TRBV2,NA,CASSAIGGDYGYTF,TGTGCCAGCAGTGCAATCGGGGGGGACTATGGCTACACCTTC
TRBJ2-3,TRBD1,TRBV5-1,NA,CASSLGGLTDTQYF,TGCGCCAGCAGCTTAGGGGGCCTCACAGATACGCAGTATTTT
TRBJ1-5,NA,TRBV25-1,NA,CASSEGSGQQPQHF,TGTGCCAGCAGTGAGGGGTCAGGGCAGCAGCCCCAGCATTTT
TRBJ1-1,NA,TRBV6-5,NA,CASSYSTRADTEAFF,TGTGCCAGCAGTTACTCGACGAGGGCTGACACTGAAGCTTTCTTT
TRBJ2-5,NA,TRBV4-2,NA,CASSPGGQVGQETQYF,TGTGCCAGCAGCCCGGGGGGACAGGTGGGACAAGAGACCCAGTACTTC
TRBJ1-4,NA,TRBV18,NA,CASSRAQPPNEKLFF,TGTGCCAGCTCACGGGCTCAACCCCCCAATGAAAAACTGTTTTTT
TRBJ2-7,TRBD2,TRBV4-3,NA,CASSQATAGGSHEQYF,TGCGCCAGCAGCCAAGCAACAGCGGGGGGGTCCCACGAGCAGTACTTC
TRBJ2-1,NA,TRBV24-1,NA,CATSDPRGPYNEQFF,TGTGCCACCAGTGACCCCAGGGGTCCTTACAATGAGCAGTTCTTC
TRBJ2-2,TRBD2,TRBV5-1,NA,CASSLTTSGTGELFF,TGCGCCAGCAGCTTGACGACTAGCGGGACCGGGGAGCTGTTTTTT